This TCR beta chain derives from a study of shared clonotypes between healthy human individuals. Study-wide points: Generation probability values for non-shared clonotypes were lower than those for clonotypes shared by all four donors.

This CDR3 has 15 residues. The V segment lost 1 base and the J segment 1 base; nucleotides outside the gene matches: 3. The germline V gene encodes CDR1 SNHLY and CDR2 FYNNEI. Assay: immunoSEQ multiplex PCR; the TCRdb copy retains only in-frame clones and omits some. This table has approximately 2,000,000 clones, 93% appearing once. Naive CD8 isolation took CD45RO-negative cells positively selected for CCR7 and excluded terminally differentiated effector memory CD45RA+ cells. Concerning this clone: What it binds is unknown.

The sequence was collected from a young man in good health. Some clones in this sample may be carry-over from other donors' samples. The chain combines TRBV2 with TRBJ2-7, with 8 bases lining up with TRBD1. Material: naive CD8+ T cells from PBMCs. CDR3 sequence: CASSEGTGISYEQYF. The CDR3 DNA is TGTGCCAGCAGTGAAGGGACAGGGATATCCTACGAGCAGTACTTC.